The 5 T cell receptor beta chains listed next were all sequenced from one sample in a study of molecular identifiers for immune sequencing clone quantification (dated by TCRdb to 2017 to 2018). The library was produced with PCR. Sequencing instrument: NextSeq 500. In-frame beta chains were kept once TCRdb had trimmed the public reads at Q25 with fastp and called clones with MiXCR. Each CDR3 protein appears once, grouped with its most common genes and DNA. This sample holds approximately 630,000 distinct CDR3 sequences; about 25% were observed only once. 0.6% to 0.9% of the sample is held by the ten biggest clonotypes. Source material: naive CD8+ T cells from blood, with Jurkat cell RNA spiked in. Read against the paper, the sample's cell subset or site label means: FACS-sorted CD8+CD4-CCR7+CD45RA+ naive T cells. These receptors were collected from a human donor in good health. Some libraries in this study had Jurkat cell RNA spiked in.

This clonotype was counted once. A much larger clonotype is one base distant, so this may be a read error. V gene TRBV10-2 combines with J gene TRBJ1-5, with unresolved D. CDR1 is WSHSY, CDR2 SAAADI, per germline. V lost 3 bases and J 5 bases, leaving 14 bases between the germline ends. The CDR3 runs to 15 residues. The CDR3 here is CASSDVWAVDQPQHF. The CDR3 DNA reads TGCGCCAGCAGTGATGTGTGGGCTGTTGATCAGCCCCAGCATTTT.

The rearrangement links TRBV29-1 to TRBJ2-1, with 10 nucleotides matching TRBD1. CDR1 and CDR2 (germline): SQVTM, ANQGSEA. The CDR3 extends over 15 amino acids. V dropped 7 bases and J dropped 3; count of bases not matched to a gene: 9. CDR3 bases: TGCAGCGCCATAGGGACAGGGGCAAGCTACAATGAGCAGTTCTTC. Residues: CSAIGTGASYNEQFF.

This clonotype was detected a few times. V gene TRBV25-1 combines with J gene TRBJ2-5, with a tentative D call TRBD2 (6 bases). The germline V gene encodes CDR1 MGHDK and CDR2 SYGVNS. CDR3 length: 16 residues. V was pared by 0 bases and J by 4 bases, with 15 bases between. The CDR3 reads CASSEYPLARGETQYF. The CDR3 nucleotides read TGTGCCAGCAGTGAATACCCTCTAGCGCGTGGAGAGACCCAGTACTTC.

About this clonotype: This may be a read error: a much more frequent sequence differs by one nucleotide. Likely a read error: the CDR3 ends without its conserved phenylalanine or tryptophan. The rearrangement links TRBV3-1 to TRBJ1-1; perhaps TRBD1 as D (5 bases). From germline, CDR1 is LGHDT and CDR2 YNNKEL (reference sequence). The V gene lost 1 base and the J gene lost 10 bases, with 10 bases spanning the gap. The CDR3 length is 12 residues. In nucleotides, the CDR3 is TGTGCCAGCAGCCAAGTTTCGGGGGGAGCTTTCTTA. It codes for CASSQVSGGAFL.

Concerning this clonotype: The junction departs from germline at one end; a sequencing error may be responsible. The rearrangement joins TRBV19 to TRBJ2-4, with D hard to call. The CDR3 covers 12 residues. Looked up from germline, CDR1 is LNHDA and CDR2 is SQIVND (reference sequence). DNA of the CDR3: TGTGCCAGTAGTGGCAGTGTTGGCCTTCCGTCCTTC. It yields the protein CASSGSVGLPSF.